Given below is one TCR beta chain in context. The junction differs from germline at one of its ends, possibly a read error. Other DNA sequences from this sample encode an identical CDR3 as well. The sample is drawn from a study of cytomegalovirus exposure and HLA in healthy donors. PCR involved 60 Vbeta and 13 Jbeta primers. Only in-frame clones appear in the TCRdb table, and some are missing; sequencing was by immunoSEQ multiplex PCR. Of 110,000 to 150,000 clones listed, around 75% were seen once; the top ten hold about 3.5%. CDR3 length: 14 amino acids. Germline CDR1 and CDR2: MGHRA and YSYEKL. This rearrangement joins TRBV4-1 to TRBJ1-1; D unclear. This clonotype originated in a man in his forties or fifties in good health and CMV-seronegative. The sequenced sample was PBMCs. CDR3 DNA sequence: TGTGCCAGCAGCCGCGTGATATCGCACACTGAAGCTTTCTTT. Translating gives CASSRVISHTEAFF.